The 10 T cell receptor beta chains below were found in one sample sequenced in a study of CD8 T cells in Susac syndrome. With random hexamers, roughly 0.45 to 1 ug RNA was reverse transcribed. TCRdb redid the calling of the immunoSEQ multiplex PCR reads with MiXCR, one entry per CDR3 protein. The table lists some 150,000 distinct CDR3 sequences, about 95% of them singletons. Specimen: CD4+ T cells from PBMCs. All receptors derive from a human donor with Susac syndrome.

This clonotype appeared a single time. This sequence joins TRBV7-2 and TRBJ2-3; unclear D gene. CDR1 is SGHTA, CDR2 FQGNSA, per germline. The CDR3 loop spans 14 amino acids. Trimming stripped 2 bases from V and 4 bases from J, with 10 bases between. CDR3 amino acids: CASSLLGQADTQYF. In nucleotides, the CDR3 is TGTGCCAGCAGCTTACTAGGGCAAGCAGATACGCAGTATTTT.

The genes are TRBV5-1 and TRBJ1-2; tentatively, D is TRBD1 (6 bases). The CDR3 runs to 14 residues. The V end was cut by 5 bases, the J end by 8 bases, with 19 bases between. Germline V gene data show CDR1 as SGHRS and CDR2 as YFSETQ. CDR3 sequence (DNA): TGCGCCAGCAGTGCCTCCTTAGGGGGAGCGGGCTACACCTTC. This translates into CASSASLGGAGYTF.

The V gene is TRBV29-1, the J gene TRBJ2-2; the D gene is possibly TRBD1 (5 bases). This CDR3 has 13 amino acids. Trimming shortened V by 5 bases and J by 1 base, and 8 bases separated the two germline ends. Germline CDR1 reads SQVTM; CDR2 reads ANQGSEA. DNA of the CDR3: TGCAGCGTTAAGACAGAGAACACCGGGGAGCTGTTTTTT. Residues: CSVKTENTGELFF.

The chain combines TRBV20-1 with TRBJ2-2; 7 bases line up with TRBD2. Per the germline V gene, CDR1 is DFQATT and CDR2 is SNEGSKA (reference sequence). The junction had 4 bases not matched to a gene; V was cut back by 3 bases and J by 0 bases. The CDR3 sequence is 15 residues long. The CDR3 DNA is TGCAGTGCTAGGGGGCTAGCGGCGAACACCGGGGAGCTGTTTTTT. Protein sequence: CSARGLAANTGELFF.

The gene calls are TRBV7-6 and TRBJ2-7; unclear D gene. Trimming pared 7 bases from V and 4 bases from J, leaving 14 bases between. This CDR3 has 13 residues. The germline V gene encodes CDR1 SGHVS and CDR2 FNYEAQ. This CDR3 is CASTPPGAYEQYF. In nucleotides, the CDR3 is TGTGCCAGCACACCGCCGGGCGCTTACGAGCAGTACTTC. The variable domain in full, with the rest retrieved from reference TRBV7-6 and TRBJ2-7, is GAGVSQSPRYKVTKRGQDVALRCDPISGHVSLYWYRQALGQGPEFLTYFNYEAQQDKSGLPNDRFSAERPEGSISTLTIQRTEQRDSAMYRCASTPPGAYEQYFGPGTRLTVT.

The gene calls are TRBV18 and TRBJ1-6; possible D gene TRBD1, 5 bases. Germline-derived CDR1 and CDR2 are KGHSH and LQKENI. The CDR3 has 15 amino acids. Trimming shortened V by 3 bases and J by 10 bases, and 16 bases separated the two germline ends. CDR3 loop: CASSPVKDWDSPLHF. The CDR3 region has the DNA TGTGCCAGCTCACCTGTCAAGGATTGGGACTCACCCCTCCACTTT.

The CDR3 DNA follows: TGCAGTGCTAAGGGACAGGGGTCCGGCACCGGGGAGCTGTTTTTT. The encoded protein is CSAKGQGSGTGELFF. The chain recombines TRBV20-1 with TRBJ2-2; 10 nucleotides match TRBD1. CDR1 DFQATT and CDR2 SNEGSKA come from the germline V gene (reference sequence). V dropped 4 bases and J dropped 4; count of bases not matched to a gene: 6. The CDR3 extends over 15 amino acids.

In this sample, this clonotype turned up once. V usage is TRBV3-1 and J usage is TRBJ2-2; 8 nucleotides match TRBD1. Germline CDR1 and CDR2: LGHDT and YNNKEL (reference sequence). The CDR3 has 18 amino acids. The trim removed 2 bases at V and 1 base at J, leaving 9 bases unmatched. The chain's CDR3 is CASSQFSPGTGNTGELFF. The CDR3, as DNA: TGTGCCAGCAGCCAATTCTCCCCAGGGACAGGGAACACCGGGGAGCTGTTTTTT.

This chain uses TRBV14 with TRBJ2-5; D is perhaps TRBD2 (6 bases). There are 15 residues in the CDR3. The V gene's germline CDR1 is SGHDN and CDR2 FVKESK. V was pared by 0 bases and J by 4 bases, with 12 bases between. The chain's CDR3 is CASSQDAAGGETQYF. CDR3 sequence (DNA): TGTGCCAGCAGCCAAGATGCAGCCGGGGGAGAGACCCAGTACTTC.

V and J are TRBV29-1 and TRBJ2-5; tentative D call: TRBD2 (5 bases). This CDR3 contains 13 residues. V gave up 6 bases and J gave up 9 bases, with 20 bases separating them. The germline V gene has CDR1 SQVTM and CDR2 ANQGSEA. The DNA for the CDR3 is TGCAGCGTGGTCGACATCTCCGGGATAGCCCAGTACTTC. Translated: CSVVDISGIAQYF.